This T cell receptor (beta chain) derives from a study of patients with pleural tuberculosis (TCRdb year 2014). This clonotype was observed a handful of times. It has no known antigen specificity. Qualities for individual bases were not recorded, and no much larger clone is one base off. The germline V end is reduced by 8 bases and the J end by 5 bases; junction bases left unmatched: 5. Per the germline V gene, SGHRS is the CDR1 and YFSETQ is the CDR2. The CDR3 runs 14 residues from the cysteine to the phenylalanine. CDR3 DNA only is kept here, 42 bases in frame from base 1. Sequenced on an Illumina Genome Analyzer IIx. TCRdb trimmed the raw reads at Q25, called clones with MiXCR and kept productive beta chains. Each CDR3 protein appears once, grouped with its most common genes and DNA. A total of nearly 30,000 distinct CDR3 sequences appear in this sample, about 18% of them only once. The ten largest account for about 3.7% of the sample.

The sequenced material came from peripheral blood. The sequence came from a human donor with pleural tuberculosis. The sequence is built from TRBV5-1 and TRBJ2-3, with 13 bases matching TRBD2. The CDR3 region: CASRLAGGIDTQYF. The nucleotide sequence reads TGCGCCAGTAGACTAGCGGGAGGTATAGATACGCAGTATTTT.